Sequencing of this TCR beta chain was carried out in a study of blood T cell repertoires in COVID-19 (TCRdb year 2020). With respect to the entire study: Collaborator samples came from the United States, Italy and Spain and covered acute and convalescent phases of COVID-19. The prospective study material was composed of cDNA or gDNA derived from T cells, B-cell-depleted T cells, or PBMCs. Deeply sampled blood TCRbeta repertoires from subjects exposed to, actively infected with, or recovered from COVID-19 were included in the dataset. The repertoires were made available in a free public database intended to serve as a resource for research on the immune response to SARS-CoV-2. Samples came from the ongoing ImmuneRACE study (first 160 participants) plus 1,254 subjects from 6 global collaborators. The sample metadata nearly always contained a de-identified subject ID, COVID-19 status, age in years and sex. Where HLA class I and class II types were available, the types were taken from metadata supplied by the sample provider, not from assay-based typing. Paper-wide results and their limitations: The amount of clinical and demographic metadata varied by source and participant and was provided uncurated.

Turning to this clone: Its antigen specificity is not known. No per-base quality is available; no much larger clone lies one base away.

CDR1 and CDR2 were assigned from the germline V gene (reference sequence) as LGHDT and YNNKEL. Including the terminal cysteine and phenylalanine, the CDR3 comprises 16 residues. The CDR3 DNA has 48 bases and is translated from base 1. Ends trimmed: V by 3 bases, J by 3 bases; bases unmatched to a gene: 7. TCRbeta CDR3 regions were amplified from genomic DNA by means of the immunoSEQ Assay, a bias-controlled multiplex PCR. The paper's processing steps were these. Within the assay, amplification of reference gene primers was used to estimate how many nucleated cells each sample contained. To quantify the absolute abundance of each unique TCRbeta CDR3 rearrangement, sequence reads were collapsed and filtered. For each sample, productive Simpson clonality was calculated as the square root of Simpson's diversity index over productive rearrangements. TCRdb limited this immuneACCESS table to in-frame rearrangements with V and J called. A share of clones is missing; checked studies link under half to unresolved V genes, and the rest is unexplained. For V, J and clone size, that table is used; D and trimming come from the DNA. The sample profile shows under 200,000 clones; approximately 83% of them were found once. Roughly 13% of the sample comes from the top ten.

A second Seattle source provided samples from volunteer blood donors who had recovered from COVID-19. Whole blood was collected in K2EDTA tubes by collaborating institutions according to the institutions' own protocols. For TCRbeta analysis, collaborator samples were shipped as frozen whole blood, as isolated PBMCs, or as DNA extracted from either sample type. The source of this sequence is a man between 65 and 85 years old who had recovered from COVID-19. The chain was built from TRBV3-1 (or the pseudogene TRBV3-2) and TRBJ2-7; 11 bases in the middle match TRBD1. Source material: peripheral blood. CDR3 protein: CASSQVPGQGVYEQYF. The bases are TGTGCCAGCAGCCAGGTCCCGGGACAGGGGGTCTACGAGCAGTACTTC.